This entry lists 26 T cell receptor beta chains sequenced from one sample in a study of T cell responses to AZD1222 COVID-19 vaccine. Here immunoSEQ multiplex PCR was the method, and the copy in TCRdb shows in-frame clones only, minus some. The sample consists of over 110,000 clones, around 91% of them appearing once. The specimen was peripheral blood, collected 28 days after the second AZD1222 dose. The receptor source for this set is an adult who received the AZD1222 COVID-19 vaccine.

This sequence joins TRBV3-1 (or the pseudogene TRBV3-2) and TRBJ1-2; D is unclear. Germline CDR1 is LGHDT and CDR2 is YNNKEL (reference sequence). The germline V and J ends were trimmed by 1 base and 3 bases, with 15 bases remaining between them. This CDR3 has 16 residues. CDR3 DNA sequence: TGTGCCAGCAGCCAAGGTGCTGTAAGAAGATACTATGGCTACACCTTC. It yields the protein CASSQGAVRRYYGYTF.

This clone was seen a few times. The genes are TRBV19 and TRBJ2-1, with D possibly matching TRBD2 (5 bases). The ends were cut back, 1 base at V and 5 bases at J, with 6 bases in the middle. Germline V gene lookup returns CDR1 LNHDA and CDR2 SQIVND (reference sequence). CDR3 length: 13 amino acids. The CDR3 DNA follows: TGTGCCAGTAGTATAGCTAGCAACAATGAGCAGTTCTTC. Amino acid sequence: CASSIASNNEQFF.

The rearrangement joins TRBV9 to TRBJ1-1; 7 nucleotides match TRBD1. V shed 0 bases and J 9 bases; nucleotides not matched to a gene: 8. Germline loops: CDR1 SGDLS, CDR2 YYNGEE. The CDR3 contains 14 residues. For the CDR3, the DNA is TGTGCCAGCAGCGTAGAGGCAGGGGGGGTACAAGCTTTCTTT. Its protein product is CASSVEAGGVQAFF.

V gene TRBV3-1 (or the pseudogene TRBV3-2) combines with J gene TRBJ2-1; D may match TRBD1 or TRBD2 (7 bases each). This CDR3 has 19 residues. V lost 4 bases, J lost 2 bases, and 24 bases lay in between. Germline CDR1 and CDR2: LGHDT and YNNKEL (reference sequence). This CDR3 is CASSPRLSLRGGPYNEQFF. DNA of the CDR3: TGTGCCAGCAGCCCCCGCCTGTCCCTCAGGGGGGGGCCCTACAATGAGCAGTTCTTC.

This sequence joins TRBV2 and TRBJ1-1, with 8 bases aligning to TRBD1. V gave up 6 bases and J gave up 2 bases; unmatched junction bases: 2. The CDR3 is made up of 13 amino acids. The germline V gene encodes CDR1 SNHLY and CDR2 FYNNEI. CDR3 nucleotides: TGTGCCAGCAGGGACAGGGAAAACACTGAAGCTTTCTTT. Translation: CASRDRENTEAFF. The full variable domain, with the rest looked up from reference TRBV2 and TRBJ1-1, is EPEVTQTPSHQVTQMGQEVILRCVPISNHLYFYWYRQILGQKVEFLVSFYNNEISEKSEIFDDQFSVERPDGSNFTLKIRSTKLEDSAMYFCASRDRENTEAFFGQGTRLTVV.

The chain combines TRBV9 with TRBJ1-1; 7 bases agree with TRBD1. CDR1 is SGDLS and CDR2 is YYNGEE in the germline V gene. V was clipped by 0 bases and J by 0 bases; unmatched bases: 8. The CDR3 has 17 amino acids. In DNA form, the CDR3 reads TGTGCCAGCAGCGTAGCTGACAGGGTACAGATGAACACTGAAGCTTTCTTT. Translated, it gives CASSVADRVQMNTEAFF.

The V and J genes are TRBV4-1 and TRBJ2-5; D gene uncertain. CDR1 MGHRA and CDR2 YSYEKL come from the germline V gene. This CDR3 has 15 residues. V lost 0 bases to trimming and J lost 3 bases, with 11 bases between them. CDR3 nucleotide sequence: TGCGCCAGCAGCCAAGAGACCCTAGTGGAAGAGACCCAGTACTTC. Translated: CASSQETLVEETQYF.

A few counts support this clone. The chain recombines TRBV4-1 with TRBJ1-2; D unresolved. Germline lookup yields CDR1 MGHRA and CDR2 YSYEKL. V shed 1 base and J shed 3 bases, with 6 bases lying between them. The CDR3 runs to 13 residues. The CDR3 bases are TGCGCCAGCAGCCAAGTGGGGTACTATGGCTACACCTTC. Its translation: CASSQVGYYGYTF.

The V and J genes are TRBV12-5 and TRBJ1-1, with TRBD1 identical over 7 bases. This CDR3 region has 14 residues. Germline CDR1 LGHNT, CDR2 FRNRAP. V shed 5 bases, J shed 3 bases, and the junction held 6 bases outside the gene matches. Here the CDR3 DNA reads TGTGCTAGTGGTACGGGACAGAGACACACTGAAGCTTTCTTT. This gives the protein CASGTGQRHTEAFF.

J is TRBJ1-3 and V is TRBV7-9; D is uncertain. The CDR3 extends over 16 amino acids. Germline lookup yields CDR1 SEHNR and CDR2 FQNEAQ (reference sequence). Between the trimmed V and J ends, which lost 1 base and 0 bases, there was a span of 10 bases. This CDR3 is CASSLEERYSGNTIYF. In nucleotides, the CDR3 is TGTGCCAGCAGCTTAGAGGAGCGTTACTCTGGAAACACCATATATTTT.

V gene TRBV10-3 combines with J gene TRBJ1-2; 7 bases agree with TRBD1. Germline V gene sequence: CDR1 ENHRY, CDR2 SYGVKD. CDR3 length equals 16 residues. With V trimmed by 6 bases and J by 6 bases, 16 bases remained unmatched. The CDR3 reads CAIRDRTGGDYDGYTF. In DNA form, the CDR3 reads TGTGCCATCAGGGATCGGACAGGAGGGGACTACGATGGCTACACCTTC.

For this clone: Other DNA sequences from this sample encode an identical CDR3 as well. The chain joins TRBV28 to TRBJ1-5, with D perhaps matching TRBD1 (5 bases). This CDR3 is built from 14 residues. Trimming took 3 bases from V and 0 from J, leaving 6 bases between them. Germline V CDR1 and CDR2: MDHEN, SYDVKM. This CDR3 reads CASSLGDSNQPQHF. The CDR3 DNA reads TGTGCCAGCAGTTTGGGGGATAGCAATCAGCCCCAGCATTTT.

The V gene is TRBV23-1, the J gene TRBJ2-7; D ambiguous. TRBV23-1 is identified as an open reading frame with a role that is uncertain. The CDR3 spans 14 residues. Trimming stripped 0 bases from V and 4 bases from J, with 10 bases between. CDR3 sequence reads: CASSQSSQAYEQYV. The DNA of the CDR3 is TGCGCCAGCAGTCAATCTTCCCAGGCTTACGAGCAGTACGTC.

The chain couples TRBV27 to TRBJ1-2, with TRBD1 as a possible D gene (5 bases). The CDR3 is 14 residues long. V was trimmed by 3 bases and J by 4 bases, leaving 12 bases between them. Germline CDR1 is MNHEY and CDR2 is SMNVEV (reference sequence). In nucleotides, the CDR3 is TGTGCCAGCAGTTTTTGGGACCGCAGCTATGGCTACACCTTC. This encodes CASSFWDRSYGYTF.

The V call is TRBV10-3, the J call TRBJ1-1; 7 positions match TRBD1. Trimming removed 3 bases from V and 5 bases from J; junction bases left unmatched: 9. CDR1 ENHRY and CDR2 SYGVKD come from the germline V gene. The CDR3 length is 15 residues. The CDR3 nucleotides read TGTGCCATCAGTGAAGAACAGGGGTTGAGGACTGAAGCTTTCTTT. Amino acid sequence: CAISEEQGLRTEAFF.

V is TRBV6-5 and J is TRBJ1-4; the D is unclear. This CDR3 is 14 amino acids long. Trimming left V 7 bases short and J 0 bases short, with 9 bases between. Germline V gives CDR1 MNHEY, CDR2 SVGAGI. CDR3 nucleotides: TGTGCCAGCACAACCGGCTCAACTAATGAAAAACTGTTTTTT. Amino acid sequence: CASTTGSTNEKLFF.

The J gene is TRBJ2-2, the V gene TRBV18; 8 bases align to TRBD2. The CDR3 extends over 15 amino acids. After removal of 3 bases from V and 1 base from J, the junction contained 1 base not matched to a gene. Germline V CDR1 and CDR2: KGHSH, LQKENI. CDR3 loop: CASSPGTRNTGELFF. The CDR3 DNA follows: TGTGCCAGCTCACCCGGGACTAGGAACACCGGGGAGCTGTTTTTT.

The V gene is TRBV19, the J gene TRBJ1-4; 9 bases are a match to TRBD1. The CDR3 runs to 16 residues. V was clipped by 7 bases and J by 5 bases; unmatched bases: 11. Germline V gene lookup returns CDR1 LNHDA and CDR2 SQIVND (reference sequence). CDR3 sequence (DNA): TGTGCCAGTAACCCCGCGGGACAGGGCCTAAATGAAAAACTGTTTTTT. This sequence encodes CASNPAGQGLNEKLFF. Full variable domain (missing parts from reference TRBV19 and TRBJ1-4): DGGITQSPKYLFRKEGQNVTLSCEQNLNHDAMYWYRQDPGQGLRLIYYSQIVNDFQKGDIAEGYSVSREKKESFPLTVTSAQKNPTAFYLCASNPAGQGLNEKLFFGSGTQLSVL.

In regard to this clone: The DNA is left out, because the CDR3 cannot be placed on it with certainty; the CDR3 is given as TCRdb lists it. CDR3 loop: CTSSQEVGQGNEKLFF. V and J are TRBV1 and TRBJ1-4; the table calls TRBD1, which could not be checked here. TRBV1 is labeled a pseudogene. The CDR3 spans 16 amino acids, including both terminal residues.

V usage is TRBV5-1 and J usage is TRBJ2-2; 7 bases agree with TRBD1. The CDR3 contains 14 residues. Germline-derived CDR1 and CDR2 are SGHRS and YFSETQ. Trimming removed 3 bases from V and 8 bases from J; junction bases left unmatched: 7. CDR3 protein: CASSSGQVGGELFF. DNA of the CDR3: TGCGCCAGCAGCTCAGGACAGGTCGGGGGGGAGCTGTTTTTT. Based on the CDR3 plus reference TRBV5-1 and TRBJ2-2, the full variable domain is KAGVTQTPRYLIKTRGQQVTLSCSPISGHRSVSWYQQTPGQGLQFLFEYFSETQRNKGNFPGRFSGRQFSNSRSEMNVSTLELGDSALYLCASSSGQVGGELFFGEGSRLTVL.

The gene calls are TRBV7-9 and TRBJ2-1; 10 nucleotides agree with TRBD2. This CDR3 contains 18 residues. Germline V CDR1 and CDR2: SEHNR, FQNEAQ (reference sequence). V dropped 4 bases and J dropped 5; count of bases not matched to a gene: 14. The chain's CDR3 is CASSSGGAGGPRNNEQFF. Written as DNA, the CDR3 is TGTGCCAGCAGCTCTGGGGGAGCGGGGGGGCCCAGAAACAATGAGCAGTTCTTC.

The chain combines TRBV11-2 with TRBJ1-1; no clear D. V shed 1 base and J shed 0 bases, with 6 bases lying between them. From germline, CDR1 is SGHAT and CDR2 FQNNGV. The CDR3 is made up of 14 amino acids. The CDR3: CASSLGVMNTEAFF. DNA for the CDR3: TGTGCCAGCAGCTTAGGAGTTATGAACACTGAAGCTTTCTTT.

The J gene is TRBJ1-3, the V gene TRBV27; 8 nucleotides line up with TRBD1. CDR1 is MNHEY, CDR2 SMNVEV, per germline (reference sequence). The CDR3 covers 14 residues. Germline trimming cut 4 bases from V and 4 bases from J; bases unmatched to any gene: 3. Here the CDR3 DNA reads TGTGCCAGCAGTTCGACAGGGGTAGGAAACACCATATATTTT. Translation: CASSSTGVGNTIYF.

The V gene is TRBV4-3, the J gene TRBJ1-2; weak D call: TRBD1 (6 bases). V was shortened by 2 bases and J by 4 bases, with 14 bases between the two germline ends. This CDR3 region has 15 residues. CDR1 and CDR2 (germline): LGHNA, YSLEER. CDR3 sequence: CASSQSYGQSYGYTF. The CDR3 nucleotides read TGCGCCAGCAGCCAATCCTATGGACAGTCCTATGGCTACACCTTC.

The CDR3 region is CASSPQTGTSYEQYF. DNA of the CDR3: TGTGCCAGCAGTCCCCAGACAGGTACCTCGTACGAGCAGTACTTC. The V call is TRBV27, the J call TRBJ2-7, with a tentative D call TRBD1 (6 bases). The CDR3 length is 15 residues. Germline V gene sequence: CDR1 MNHEY, CDR2 SMNVEV (reference sequence). V lost 5 bases and J 4 bases, leaving 18 bases between the germline ends.

This sequence joins TRBV7-7 and TRBJ2-1; D is perhaps TRBD2 (5 bases). Trimming cost V 1 base and J 0 bases, with 10 bases left between them. The CDR3 covers 16 residues. Germline V gene data show CDR1 as SSHAT and CDR2 as FNYEAQ (reference sequence). DNA for the CDR3: TGTGCCAGCAGCTTAGTACTAGAGAGCTCCTACAATGAGCAGTTCTTC. It is translated as CASSLVLESSYNEQFF.